This T cell receptor beta chain was found in a study of a mutant IDH1 vaccine in newly diagnosed glioma. Background on the study: Patients in the study were vaccinated eight times, receiving shots in weeks 1, 3, 5, 7, 11, 15, 19 and 23. The first vaccination came 4-6 weeks after radiotherapy alone, or with temozolomide cycles.

Clones were sequenced by immunoSEQ multiplex PCR, and TCRdb holds only the in-frame ones, with some missing. The table shows tens of thousands of clones, with 80% occurring only once. The CDR3 runs to 15 residues. CDR1 SGHTA and CDR2 FQGNSA come from the germline V gene. V lost 5 bases and J lost 3; bases outside the gene matches: 5. Regarding time point: week 11, during vaccination. Vaccine doses each comprised 300 ug of mutant IDH1 20-mer peptide, with topical imiquimod. Tumors from donors were new WHO grade 3 or 4 IDH1-mutant astrocytomas with ATRX loss. Concerning this clone itself: The antigen remains undetermined.

The sequenced sample was PBMCs, obtained from a glioma patient whose treatment included an IDH1 peptide vaccine. The rearrangement uses TRBV7-2 and TRBJ2-1, with TRBD1 matching 9 bases. The clonotype comes from a man aged 50 or older with glioma. The CDR3 region has the DNA TGTGCCAGCAGCATCACGACAGGGGGCTACAATGAGCAGTTCTTC. It translates to CASSITTGGYNEQFF. Looking up the rest from reference TRBV7-2 and TRBJ2-1 gives the full variable domain: GAGVSQSPSNKVTEKGKDVELRCDPISGHTALYWYRQSLGQGLEFLIYFQGNSAPDKSGLPSDRFSAERTGGSVSTLTIQRTQQEDSAVYLCASSITTGGYNEQFFGPGTRLTVL.